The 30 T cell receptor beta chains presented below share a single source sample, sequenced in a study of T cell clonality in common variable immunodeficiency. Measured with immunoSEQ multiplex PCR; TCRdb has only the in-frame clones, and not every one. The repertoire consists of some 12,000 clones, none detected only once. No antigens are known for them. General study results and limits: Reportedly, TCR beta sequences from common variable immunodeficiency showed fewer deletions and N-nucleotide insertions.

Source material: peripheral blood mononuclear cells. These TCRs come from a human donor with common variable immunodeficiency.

CDR3 amino acids: CAWRSVVMNTEAFF. The DNA read from the CDR3 is TGTGCCTGGAGGTCGGTGGTCATGAACACTGAA. The V gene is TRBV30, the J gene TRBJ1-1; D ambiguous. The read stops 3 residues short of the end of the CDR3; the missing end is completed from the germline J gene. The CDR3 length is 14 residues. The V gene's germline CDR1 is GTSNPN and CDR2 SVGIG (reference sequence). Deletions cut 3 bases from V and 0 bases from J, with 11 bases between. The complete variable domain, with remaining parts taken from reference TRBV30 and TRBJ1-1, reads SQTIHQWPATLVQPVGSPLSLECTVEGTSNPNLYWYRQAAGRGLQLLFYSVGIGQISSEVPQNLSASRPQDRQFILSSKKLLLSDSGFYLCAWRSVVMNTEAFFGQGTRLTVV.

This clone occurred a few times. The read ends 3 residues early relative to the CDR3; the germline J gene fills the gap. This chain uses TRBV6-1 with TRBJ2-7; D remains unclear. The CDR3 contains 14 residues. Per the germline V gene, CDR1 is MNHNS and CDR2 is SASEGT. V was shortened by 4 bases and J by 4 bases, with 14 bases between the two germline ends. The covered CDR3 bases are TGTGCCAGCAGTGTTTCCAGGCCTCCTTACGAG. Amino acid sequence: CASSVSRPPYE. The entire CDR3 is CASSVSRPPYEQYF.

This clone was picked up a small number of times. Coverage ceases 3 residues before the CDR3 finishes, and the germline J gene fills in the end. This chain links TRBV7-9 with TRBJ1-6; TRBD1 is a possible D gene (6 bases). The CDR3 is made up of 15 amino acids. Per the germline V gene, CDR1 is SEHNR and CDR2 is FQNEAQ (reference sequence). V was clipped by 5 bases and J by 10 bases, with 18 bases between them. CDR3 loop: CASSRNIDRFSPLHF. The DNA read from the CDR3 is TGTGCCAGCAGCCGAAATATTGACAGGTTCTCACCC.

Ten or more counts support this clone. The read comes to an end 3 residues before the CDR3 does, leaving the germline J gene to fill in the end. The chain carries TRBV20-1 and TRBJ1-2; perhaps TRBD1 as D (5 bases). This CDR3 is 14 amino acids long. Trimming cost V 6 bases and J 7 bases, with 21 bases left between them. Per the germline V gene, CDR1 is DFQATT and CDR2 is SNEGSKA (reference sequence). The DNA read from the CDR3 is TGCAGTGCCCCGAGTCAGGGATGGTGGAGTGGC. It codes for CSAPSQGWWSG. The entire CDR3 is CSAPSQGWWSGYTF.

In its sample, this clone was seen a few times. The sequenced part of the CDR3 DNA is TGTGCCAGCAGCCCGGTGGTCGGGGGGGGGTCCTACAATGAG. Translated, it gives CASSPVVGGGSYNE. The CDR3 reads in full as CASSPVVGGGSYNEQFF. The chain is built from TRBV7-7 and TRBJ2-1; 8 nucleotides agree with TRBD2. From the germline J gene comes the end of the CDR3, since the read stops 3 residues before it. The V gene's germline CDR1 is SSHAT and CDR2 FNYEAQ (reference sequence). The CDR3 runs to 17 residues. Trimming at V came to 5 bases and at J to 1 base, leaving 10 bases not matched to a gene.

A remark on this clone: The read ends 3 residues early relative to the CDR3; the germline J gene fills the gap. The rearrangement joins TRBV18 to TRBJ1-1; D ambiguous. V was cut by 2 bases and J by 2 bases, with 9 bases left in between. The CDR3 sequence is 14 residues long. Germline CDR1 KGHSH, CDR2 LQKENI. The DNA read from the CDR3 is TGTGCCAGCTCACCATTCCCCCGTAACACTGAA. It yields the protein CASSPFPRNTE. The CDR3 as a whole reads CASSPFPRNTEAFF.

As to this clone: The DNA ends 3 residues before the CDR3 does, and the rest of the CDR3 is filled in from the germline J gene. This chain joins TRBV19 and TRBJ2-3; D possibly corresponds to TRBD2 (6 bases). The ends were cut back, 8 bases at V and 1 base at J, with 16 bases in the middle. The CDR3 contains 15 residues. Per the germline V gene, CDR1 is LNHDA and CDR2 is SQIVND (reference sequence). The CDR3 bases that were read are TGTGCCAGTCGGGATGGGGGGAGACGCACAGATACG. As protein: CASRDGGRRTDT. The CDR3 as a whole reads CASRDGGRRTDTQYF.

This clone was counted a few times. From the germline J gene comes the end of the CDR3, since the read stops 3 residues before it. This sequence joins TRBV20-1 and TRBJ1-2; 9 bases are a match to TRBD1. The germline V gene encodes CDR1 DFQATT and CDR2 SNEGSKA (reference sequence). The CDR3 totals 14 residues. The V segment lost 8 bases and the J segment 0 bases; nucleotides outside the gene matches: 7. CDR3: CSHSGDRANYGYTF. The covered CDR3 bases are TGCAGTCATAGCGGGGACAGGGCTAACTATGGC.

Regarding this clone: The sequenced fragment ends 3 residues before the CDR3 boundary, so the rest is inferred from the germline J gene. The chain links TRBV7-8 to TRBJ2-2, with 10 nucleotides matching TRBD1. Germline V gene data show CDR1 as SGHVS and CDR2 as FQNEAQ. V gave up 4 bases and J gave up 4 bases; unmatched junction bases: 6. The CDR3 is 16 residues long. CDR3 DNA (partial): TGTGCCAGCAGCTACCCAGGACAGGGGGTCACCGGGGAG. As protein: CASSYPGQGVTGE. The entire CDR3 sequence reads CASSYPGQGVTGELFF.

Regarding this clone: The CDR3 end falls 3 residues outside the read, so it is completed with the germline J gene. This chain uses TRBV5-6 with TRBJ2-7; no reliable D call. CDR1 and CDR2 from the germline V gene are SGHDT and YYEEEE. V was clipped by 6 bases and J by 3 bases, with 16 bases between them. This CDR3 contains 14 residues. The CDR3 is CASTRKATSYEQYF. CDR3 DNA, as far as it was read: TGTGCCAGCACCAGAAAGGCAACCAGCTACGAG.

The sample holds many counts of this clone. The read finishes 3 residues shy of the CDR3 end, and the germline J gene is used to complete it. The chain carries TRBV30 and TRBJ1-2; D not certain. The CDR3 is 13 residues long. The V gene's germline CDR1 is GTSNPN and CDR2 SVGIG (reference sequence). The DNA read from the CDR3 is TGTGCCTGGAGTGCAGAGAGCGTGAGCGGC. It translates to CAWSAESVSG. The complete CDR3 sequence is CAWSAESVSGYTF. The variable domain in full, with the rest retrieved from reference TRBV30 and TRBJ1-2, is SQTIHQWPATLVQPVGSPLSLECTVEGTSNPNLYWYRQAAGRGLQLLFYSVGIGQISSEVPQNLSASRPQDRQFILSSKKLLLSDSGFYLCAWSAESVSGYTFGSGTRLTVV.

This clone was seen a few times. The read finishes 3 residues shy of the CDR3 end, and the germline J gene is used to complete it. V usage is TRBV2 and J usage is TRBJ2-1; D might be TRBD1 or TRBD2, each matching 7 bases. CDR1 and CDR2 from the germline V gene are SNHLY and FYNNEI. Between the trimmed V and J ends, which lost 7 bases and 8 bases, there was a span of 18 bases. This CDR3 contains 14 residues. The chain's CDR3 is CASNFDREGDEQFF. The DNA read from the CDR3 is TGTGCCAGCAATTTTGACAGGGAGGGGGATGAG.

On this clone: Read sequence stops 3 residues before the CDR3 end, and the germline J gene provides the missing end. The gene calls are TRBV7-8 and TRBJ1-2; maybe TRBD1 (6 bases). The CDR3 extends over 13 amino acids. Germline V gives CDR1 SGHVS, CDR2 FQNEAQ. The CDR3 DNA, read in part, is TGTGCCAGCAGCTTAGGACAGCAGGGGGGC. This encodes CASSLGQQGG. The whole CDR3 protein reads CASSLGQQGGYTF.

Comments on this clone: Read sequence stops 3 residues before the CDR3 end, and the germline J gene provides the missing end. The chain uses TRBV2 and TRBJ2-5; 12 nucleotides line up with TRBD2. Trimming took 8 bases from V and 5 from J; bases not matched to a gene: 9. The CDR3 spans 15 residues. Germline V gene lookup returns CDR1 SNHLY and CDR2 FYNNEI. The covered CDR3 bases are TGTGCCAGCCACCCAGGACTAGCGGGGAGGGAGACC. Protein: CASHPGLAGRET. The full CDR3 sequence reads CASHPGLAGRETQYF.

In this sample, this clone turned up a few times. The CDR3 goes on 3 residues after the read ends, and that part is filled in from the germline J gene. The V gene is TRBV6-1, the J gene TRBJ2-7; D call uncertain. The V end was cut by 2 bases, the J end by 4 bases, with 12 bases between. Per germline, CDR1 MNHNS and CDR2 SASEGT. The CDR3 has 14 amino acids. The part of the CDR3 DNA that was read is TGTGCCAGCAGTGAATCCCCAGTTATTTACGAG. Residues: CASSESPVIYE. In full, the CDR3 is CASSESPVIYEQYF.

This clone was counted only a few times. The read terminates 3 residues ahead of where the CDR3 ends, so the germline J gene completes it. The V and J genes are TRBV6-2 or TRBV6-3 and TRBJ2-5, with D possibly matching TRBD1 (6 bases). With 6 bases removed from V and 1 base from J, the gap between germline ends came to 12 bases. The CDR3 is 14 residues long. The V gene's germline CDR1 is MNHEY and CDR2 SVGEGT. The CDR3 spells CASSYDRIQETQYF. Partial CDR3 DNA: TGTGCCAGCAGCTATGACAGGATCCAAGAGACC.

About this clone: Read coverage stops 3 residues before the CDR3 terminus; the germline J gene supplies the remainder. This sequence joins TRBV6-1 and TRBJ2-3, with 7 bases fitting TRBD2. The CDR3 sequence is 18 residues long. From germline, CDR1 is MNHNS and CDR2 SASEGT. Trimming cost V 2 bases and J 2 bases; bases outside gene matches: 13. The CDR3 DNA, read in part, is TGTGCCAGCAGTGAAACGGAATTTCGGCTAGCGGCCACAGATACG. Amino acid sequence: CASSETEFRLAATDT. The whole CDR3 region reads CASSETEFRLAATDTQYF.

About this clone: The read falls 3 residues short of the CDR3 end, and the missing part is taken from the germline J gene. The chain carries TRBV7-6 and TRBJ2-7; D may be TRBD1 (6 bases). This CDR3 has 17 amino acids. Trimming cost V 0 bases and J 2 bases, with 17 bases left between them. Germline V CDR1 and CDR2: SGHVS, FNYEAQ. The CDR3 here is CASSLARTGTSTYEQYF. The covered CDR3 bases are TGTGCCAGCAGCTTAGCCCGAACAGGGACGAGTACCTACGAG.

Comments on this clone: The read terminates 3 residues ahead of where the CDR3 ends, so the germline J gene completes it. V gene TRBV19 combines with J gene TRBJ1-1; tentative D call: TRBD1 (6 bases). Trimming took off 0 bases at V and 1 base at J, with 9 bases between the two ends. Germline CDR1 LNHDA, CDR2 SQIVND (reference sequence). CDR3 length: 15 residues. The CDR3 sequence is CASSIEAGENTEAFF. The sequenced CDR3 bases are TGTGCCAGTAGTATAGAGGCAGGGGAGAACACTGAA.

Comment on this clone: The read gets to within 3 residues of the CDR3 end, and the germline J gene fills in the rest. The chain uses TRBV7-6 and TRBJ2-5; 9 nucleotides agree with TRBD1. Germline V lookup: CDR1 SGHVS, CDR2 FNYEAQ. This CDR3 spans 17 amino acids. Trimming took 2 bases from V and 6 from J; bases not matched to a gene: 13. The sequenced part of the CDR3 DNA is TGTGCCAGCAGCTTATTGGGAACAGGGGGCATTGGAAAGACC. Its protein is CASSLLGTGGIGKT. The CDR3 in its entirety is CASSLLGTGGIGKTQYF.

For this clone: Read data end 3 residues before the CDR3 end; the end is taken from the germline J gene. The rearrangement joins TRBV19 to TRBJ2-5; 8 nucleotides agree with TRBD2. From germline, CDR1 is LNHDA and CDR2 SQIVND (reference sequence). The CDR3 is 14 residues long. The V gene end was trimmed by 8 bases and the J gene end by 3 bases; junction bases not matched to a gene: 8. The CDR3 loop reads CASLKRGGKETQYF. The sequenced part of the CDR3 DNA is TGTGCCAGTCTCAAACGGGGGGGTAAAGAGACC.

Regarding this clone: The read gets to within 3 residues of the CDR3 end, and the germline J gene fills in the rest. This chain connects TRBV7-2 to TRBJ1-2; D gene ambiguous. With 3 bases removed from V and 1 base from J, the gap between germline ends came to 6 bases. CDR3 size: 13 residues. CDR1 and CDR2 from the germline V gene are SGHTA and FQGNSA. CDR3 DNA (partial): TGTGCCAGCAGCTTCAGACTTAACTATGGC. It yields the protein CASSFRLNYG. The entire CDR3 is CASSFRLNYGYTF.

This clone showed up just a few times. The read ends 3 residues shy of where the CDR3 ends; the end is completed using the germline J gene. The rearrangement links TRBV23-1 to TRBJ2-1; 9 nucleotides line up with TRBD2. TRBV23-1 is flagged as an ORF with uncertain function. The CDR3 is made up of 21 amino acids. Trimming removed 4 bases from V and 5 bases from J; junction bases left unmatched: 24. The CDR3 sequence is CASSPQLALMAGGKFDNEQFF. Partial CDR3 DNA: TGCGCCAGCAGTCCCCAACTGGCGCTAATGGCGGGGGGGAAGTTCGACAATGAG.

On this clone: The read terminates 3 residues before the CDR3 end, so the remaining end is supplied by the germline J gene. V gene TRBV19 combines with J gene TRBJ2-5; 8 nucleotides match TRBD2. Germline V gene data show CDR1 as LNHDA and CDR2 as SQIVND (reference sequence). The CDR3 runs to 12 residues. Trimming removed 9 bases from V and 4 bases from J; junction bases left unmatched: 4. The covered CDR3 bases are TGTGCCAGCGGGGGGGCAAGAGAGACC. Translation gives CASGGARET. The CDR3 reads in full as CASGGARETQYF.

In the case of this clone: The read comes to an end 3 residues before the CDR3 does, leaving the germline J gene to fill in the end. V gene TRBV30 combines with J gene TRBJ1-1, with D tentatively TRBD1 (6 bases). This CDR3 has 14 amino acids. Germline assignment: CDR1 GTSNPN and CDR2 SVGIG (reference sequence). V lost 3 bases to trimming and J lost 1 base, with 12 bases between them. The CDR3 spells CAWRRGGANTEAFF. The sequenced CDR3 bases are TGTGCCTGGAGGAGGGGGGGGGCGAACACTGAA. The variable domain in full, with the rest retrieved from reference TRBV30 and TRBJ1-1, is SQTIHQWPATLVQPVGSPLSLECTVEGTSNPNLYWYRQAAGRGLQLLFYSVGIGQISSEVPQNLSASRPQDRQFILSSKKLLLSDSGFYLCAWRRGGANTEAFFGQGTRLTVV.

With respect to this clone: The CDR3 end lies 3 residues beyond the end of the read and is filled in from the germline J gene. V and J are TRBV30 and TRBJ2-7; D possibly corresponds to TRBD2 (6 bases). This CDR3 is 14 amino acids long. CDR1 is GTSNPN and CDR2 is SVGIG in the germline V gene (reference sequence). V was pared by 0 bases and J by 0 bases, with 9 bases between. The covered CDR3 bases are TGTGCCTGGAGTGTTGCGGGGAGCTCCTACGAG. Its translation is CAWSVAGSSYE. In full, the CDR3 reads CAWSVAGSSYEQYF.

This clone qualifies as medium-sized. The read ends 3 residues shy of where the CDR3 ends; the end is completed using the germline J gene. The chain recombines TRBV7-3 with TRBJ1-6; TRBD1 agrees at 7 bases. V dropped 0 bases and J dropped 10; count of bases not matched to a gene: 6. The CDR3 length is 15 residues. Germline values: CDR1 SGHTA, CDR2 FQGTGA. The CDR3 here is CASSLTARGVSPLHF. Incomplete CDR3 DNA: TGTGCCAGCAGCTTAACGGCCAGGGGGGTATCACCC.

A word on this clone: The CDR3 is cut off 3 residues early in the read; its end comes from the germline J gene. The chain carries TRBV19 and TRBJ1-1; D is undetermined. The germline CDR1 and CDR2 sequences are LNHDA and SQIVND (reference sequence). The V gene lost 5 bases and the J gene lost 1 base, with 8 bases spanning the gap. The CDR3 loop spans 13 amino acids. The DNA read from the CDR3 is TGTGCCAGTAGTTCGACTTCGAACACTGAA. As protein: CASSSTSNTE. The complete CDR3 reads CASSSTSNTEAFF.

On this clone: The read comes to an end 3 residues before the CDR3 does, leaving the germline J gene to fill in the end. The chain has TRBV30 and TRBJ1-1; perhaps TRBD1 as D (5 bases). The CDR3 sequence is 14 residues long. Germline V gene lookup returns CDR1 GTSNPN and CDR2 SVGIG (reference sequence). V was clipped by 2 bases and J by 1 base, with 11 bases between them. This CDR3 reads CAWSRAGTNTEAFF. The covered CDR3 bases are TGTGCCTGGAGTCGGGCGGGGACGAACACTGAA.

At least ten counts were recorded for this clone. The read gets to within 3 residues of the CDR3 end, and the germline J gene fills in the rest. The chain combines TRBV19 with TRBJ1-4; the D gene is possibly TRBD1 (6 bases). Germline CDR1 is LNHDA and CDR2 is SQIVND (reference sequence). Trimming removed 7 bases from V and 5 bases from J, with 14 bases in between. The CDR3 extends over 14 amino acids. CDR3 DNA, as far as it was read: TGTGCCAGTAATGCGGGACAAAGGAATGAAAAA. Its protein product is CASNAGQRNEK. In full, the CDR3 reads CASNAGQRNEKLFF.